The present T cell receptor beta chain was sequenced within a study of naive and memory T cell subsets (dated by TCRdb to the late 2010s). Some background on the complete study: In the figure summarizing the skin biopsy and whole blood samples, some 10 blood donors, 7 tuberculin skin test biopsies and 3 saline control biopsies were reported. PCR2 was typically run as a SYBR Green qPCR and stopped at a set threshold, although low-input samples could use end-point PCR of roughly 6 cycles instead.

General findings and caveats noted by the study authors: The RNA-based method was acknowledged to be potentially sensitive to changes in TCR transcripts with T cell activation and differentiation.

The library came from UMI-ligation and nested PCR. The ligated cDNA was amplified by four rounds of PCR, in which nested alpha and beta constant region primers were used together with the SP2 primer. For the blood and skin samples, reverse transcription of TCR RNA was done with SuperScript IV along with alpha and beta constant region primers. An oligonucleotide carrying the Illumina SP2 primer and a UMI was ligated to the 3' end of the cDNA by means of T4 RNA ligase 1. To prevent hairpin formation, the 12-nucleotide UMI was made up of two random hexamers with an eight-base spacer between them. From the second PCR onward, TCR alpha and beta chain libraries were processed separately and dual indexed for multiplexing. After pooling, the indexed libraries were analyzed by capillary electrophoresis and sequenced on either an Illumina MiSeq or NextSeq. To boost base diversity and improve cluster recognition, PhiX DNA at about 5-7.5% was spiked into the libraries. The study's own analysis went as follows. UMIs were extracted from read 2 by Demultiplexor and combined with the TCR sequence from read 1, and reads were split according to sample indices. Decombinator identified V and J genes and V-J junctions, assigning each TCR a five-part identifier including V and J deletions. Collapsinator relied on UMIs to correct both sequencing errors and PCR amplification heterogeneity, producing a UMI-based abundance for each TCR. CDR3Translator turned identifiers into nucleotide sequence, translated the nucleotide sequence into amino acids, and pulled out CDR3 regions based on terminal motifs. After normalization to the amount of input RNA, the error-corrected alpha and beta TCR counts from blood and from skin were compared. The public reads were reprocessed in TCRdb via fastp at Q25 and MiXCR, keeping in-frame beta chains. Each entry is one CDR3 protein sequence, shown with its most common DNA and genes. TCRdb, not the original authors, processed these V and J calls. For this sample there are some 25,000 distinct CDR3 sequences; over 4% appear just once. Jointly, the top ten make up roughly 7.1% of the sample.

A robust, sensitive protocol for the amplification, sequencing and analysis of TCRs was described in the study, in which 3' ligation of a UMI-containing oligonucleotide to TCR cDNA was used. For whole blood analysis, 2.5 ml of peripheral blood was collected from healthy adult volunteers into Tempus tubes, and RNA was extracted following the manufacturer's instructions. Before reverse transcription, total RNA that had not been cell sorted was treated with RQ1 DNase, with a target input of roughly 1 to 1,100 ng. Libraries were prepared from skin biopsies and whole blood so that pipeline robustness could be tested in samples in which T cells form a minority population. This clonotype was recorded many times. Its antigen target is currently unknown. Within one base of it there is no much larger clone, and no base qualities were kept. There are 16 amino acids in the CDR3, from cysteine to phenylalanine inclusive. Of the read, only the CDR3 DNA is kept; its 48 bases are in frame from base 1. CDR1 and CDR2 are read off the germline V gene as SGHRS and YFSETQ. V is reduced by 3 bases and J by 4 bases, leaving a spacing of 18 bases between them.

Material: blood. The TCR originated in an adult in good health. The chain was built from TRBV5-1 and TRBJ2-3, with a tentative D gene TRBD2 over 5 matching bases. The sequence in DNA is TGCGCCAGCAGCTCCTCGGAGGTTCGGATCCCAGATACGCAGTATTTT. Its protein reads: CASSSSEVRIPDTQYF.